What follows are 6 T cell receptor beta chains derived from one specimen sequenced in a study of blood T cell repertoires in COVID-19. The repertoire was sequenced with immunoSEQ multiplex PCR; TCRdb's copy has only in-frame clones and lacks some. The sample carries 200,000 to 300,000 clones, around nine tenths recorded once. What was sequenced was peripheral blood. Receptors originate from a man younger than 45 with COVID-19, enrolled during active disease.

J is TRBJ1-5 and V is TRBV3-1 (or the pseudogene TRBV3-2); D is ambiguous. This CDR3 region has 15 residues. Germline CDR1 LGHDT, CDR2 YNNKEL (reference sequence). Trimming removed 0 bases from V and 1 base from J, with 7 bases in between. The CDR3 DNA reads TGTGCCAGCAGCCAAGATACGAGAAGCAATCAGCCCCAGCATTTT. It specifies CASSQDTRSNQPQHF.

The V gene is TRBV7-9, the J gene TRBJ2-1, with no clear D. CDR1 and CDR2 from the germline V gene are SEHNR and FQNEAQ (reference sequence). This CDR3 has 11 amino acids. V was clipped by 5 bases and J by 9 bases, with 8 bases between them. Here the CDR3 reads CASSAGGEQFF. The CDR3, as DNA: TGTGCCAGCAGCGCCGGTGGTGAGCAGTTCTTC.

This clone appeared a single time. The V gene is TRBV6-5, the J gene TRBJ2-7; D may be TRBD1 (6 bases). V lost 6 bases to trimming and J lost 5 bases, with 14 bases between them. CDR1 and CDR2 (germline): MNHEY, SVGAGI. This CDR3 has 13 amino acids. The CDR3, as DNA: TGTGCCAGCAGGAACTATCGGGACAACGAGCAGTACTTC. Its protein is CASRNYRDNEQYF.

The CDR3 DNA is TGTGCCAGCAGCCAAGATGCCCGGGAGACCGGGGAGCTGTTTTTT. Amino acid sequence: CASSQDARETGELFF. The rearrangement uses TRBV3-1 (or the pseudogene TRBV3-2) and TRBJ2-2; tentative D call: TRBD2 (6 bases). This CDR3 is built from 15 residues. V was clipped by 0 bases and J by 5 bases, with 10 bases between them. Per germline, CDR1 LGHDT and CDR2 YNNKEL (reference sequence).

The chain recombines TRBV29-1 with TRBJ1-1; TRBD1 agrees at 9 bases. Germline V gene lookup returns CDR1 SQVTM and CDR2 ANQGSEA. The ends lost 5 bases at V and 3 bases at J; junction bases unmatched: 4. The CDR3 consists of 13 residues. The CDR3: CSVNRDRDTEAFF. The CDR3 DNA reads as TGCAGCGTTAACCGGGACAGGGACACTGAAGCTTTCTTT.

V gene TRBV5-1 combines with J gene TRBJ1-2, with TRBD1 matching over 9 bases. The CDR3 totals 15 residues. V was clipped by 4 bases and J by 6 bases; unmatched bases: 10. Germline V CDR1 and CDR2: SGHRS, YFSETQ. CDR3 residues: CASSPAGTGSDGYTF. The DNA of the CDR3 is TGCGCCAGCAGCCCGGCCGGGACAGGGAGCGATGGCTACACCTTC.